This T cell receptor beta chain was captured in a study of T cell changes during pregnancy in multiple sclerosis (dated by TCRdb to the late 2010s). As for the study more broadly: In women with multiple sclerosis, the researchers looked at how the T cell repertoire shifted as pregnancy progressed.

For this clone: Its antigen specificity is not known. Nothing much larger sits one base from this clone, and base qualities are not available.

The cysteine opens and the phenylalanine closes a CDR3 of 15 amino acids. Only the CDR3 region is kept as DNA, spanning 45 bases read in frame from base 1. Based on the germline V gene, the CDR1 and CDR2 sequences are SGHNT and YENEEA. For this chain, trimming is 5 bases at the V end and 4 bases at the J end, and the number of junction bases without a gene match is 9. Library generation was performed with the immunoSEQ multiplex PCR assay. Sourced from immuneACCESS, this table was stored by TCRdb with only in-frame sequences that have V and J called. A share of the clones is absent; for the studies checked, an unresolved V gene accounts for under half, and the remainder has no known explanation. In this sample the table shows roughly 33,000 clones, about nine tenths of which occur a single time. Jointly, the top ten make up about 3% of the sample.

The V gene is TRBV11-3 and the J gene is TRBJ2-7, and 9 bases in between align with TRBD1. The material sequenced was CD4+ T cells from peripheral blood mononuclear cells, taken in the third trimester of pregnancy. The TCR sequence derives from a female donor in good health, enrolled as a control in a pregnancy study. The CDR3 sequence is CASSAGTGMSYEQYF. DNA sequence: TGTGCCAGCAGCGCCGGGACAGGGATGTCGTACGAGCAGTACTTC.